This passage covers 25 T cell receptor beta chains from one sample sequenced in a study of Tregs in tolerant kidney transplant recipients. Related graft donors supplied nonmyeloablative bone marrow transplants, and mixed chimerism was transient. TCRdb's table, derived via immunoSEQ multiplex PCR, lists solely in-frame clones and lacks some. Among around 50,000 clones listed, approximately 89% were seen once. Here the sequenced sample was CD8+ T cells from blood (PBMCs), taken 12 months after the transplant. These receptors all come from a human patient who received a combined kidney and bone marrow transplant. Some T cells could come from the graft donor.

Only one count was recorded for this clone. The rearrangement uses TRBV4-3 and TRBJ2-1; 10 nucleotides match TRBD2. This CDR3 spans 14 amino acids. After removal of 1 base from V and 9 bases from J, the junction contained 3 bases not matched to a gene. The germline CDR1 and CDR2 sequences are LGHNA and YSLEER. The CDR3 sequence is CASSQGVAGGEQFF. In DNA, the CDR3 is TGCGCCAGCAGCCAAGGTGTAGCGGGGGGTGAGCAGTTCTTC.

The rearrangement uses TRBV28 and TRBJ2-3; 13 bases fit TRBD2. In germline, CDR1 is MDHEN, CDR2 SYDVKM. Trimming removed 7 bases from V and 1 base from J; junction bases left unmatched: 2. This CDR3 comprises 15 residues. As DNA, the CDR3 is TGTGCCAGCACCGGACTAGCGGGGGGCACAGATACGCAGTATTTT. Its protein is CASTGLAGGTDTQYF. The whole variable domain, remainder taken from reference TRBV28 and TRBJ2-3, is DVKVTQSSRYLVKRTGEKVFLECVQDMDHENMFWYRQDPGLGLRLIYFSYDVKMKEKGDIPEGYSVSREKKERFSLILESASTNQTSMYLCASTGLAGGTDTQYFGPGTRLTVL.

The chain links TRBV6-1 to TRBJ2-1, with 7 bases fitting TRBD1. Per the germline V gene, CDR1 is MNHNS and CDR2 is SASEGT. Unmatched junction bases numbered 2, after V lost 3 bases and J lost 3 bases. The CDR3 has 14 residues. The CDR3: CASSEGTDYNEQFF. The CDR3 DNA reads TGTGCCAGCAGTGAGGGGACAGACTACAATGAGCAGTTCTTC.

V and J are TRBV4-3 and TRBJ2-1; D is uncertain. Trimming pared 2 bases from V and 0 bases from J, leaving 11 bases between. The CDR3 is 16 amino acids. Germline CDR1 LGHNA, CDR2 YSLEER. Written as DNA, the CDR3 is TGCGCCAGCAGCCAATCTGCGGCTAACTCCTACAATGAGCAGTTCTTC. Its translation: CASSQSAANSYNEQFF.

In its sample, this clone was seen many times. The sample carries other DNA sequences with the same CDR3. V usage is TRBV28 and J usage is TRBJ2-3; D ambiguous. The V gene's germline CDR1 is MDHEN and CDR2 SYDVKM. This CDR3 is built from 14 residues. V lost 3 bases to trimming and J lost 1 base, with 8 bases between them. This CDR3 is CASSFLAGTDTQYF. The CDR3 region has the DNA TGTGCCAGCAGTTTTCTGGCGGGCACAGATACGCAGTATTTT.

This clone was detected a few times. The chain combines TRBV6-5 with TRBJ1-2; D is undetermined. Germline CDR1 MNHEY, CDR2 SVGAGI. This CDR3 spans 13 amino acids. V lost 2 bases to trimming and J lost 10 bases, with 14 bases between them. CDR3 nucleotide sequence: TGTGCCAGCAGTTACAGCTCCGAGAATGCCTACACCTTC. Amino acids: CASSYSSENAYTF.

This clone qualifies as hyperexpanded. The CDR3 sequence: CASSLRPIGQGEAFF. The CDR3 DNA is TGTGCCAGCAGCTTGAGACCTATAGGACAGGGTGAAGCTTTCTTT. The genes are TRBV5-6 and TRBJ1-1; 8 bases agree with TRBD1. CDR3 length equals 15 residues. CDR1 and CDR2 (germline): SGHDT, YYEEEE. Losses at the gene ends were 1 base for V and 7 bases for J; bases not matched to a gene: 9.

V is TRBV7-9 and J is TRBJ2-5; 11 nucleotides agree with TRBD1. The V and J ends lost 5 bases and 0 bases, in that order; junction bases with no gene match: 5. This CDR3 contains 16 residues. Germline V CDR1 and CDR2: SEHNR, FQNEAQ (reference sequence). CDR3 sequence reads: CASSRDRGWDQETQYF. CDR3 DNA sequence: TGTGCCAGCAGCCGGGACAGGGGGTGGGACCAAGAGACCCAGTACTTC.

The count of this clone is one. The V call is TRBV4-1, the J call TRBJ2-7; 13 bases are a match to TRBD2. CDR3 length: 18 residues. The V gene end was trimmed by 5 bases and the J gene end by 3 bases; junction bases not matched to a gene: 13. Germline CDR1 reads MGHRA; CDR2 reads YSYEKL. CDR3 nucleotides: TGCGCCAGCAGCACTCGACTAGCGGGAGGCCCTAGGGACTACGAGCAGTACTTC. As protein: CASSTRLAGGPRDYEQYF.

The V call is TRBV13, the J call TRBJ1-1, with TRBD1 as a possible D gene (6 bases). This CDR3 comprises 13 residues. V lost 3 bases, J lost 6 bases, and 11 bases lay in between. Germline CDR1 is PRHDT and CDR2 is FYEKMQ (reference sequence). Here the CDR3 reads CASSFREGAEAFF. CDR3 bases: TGTGCCAGCAGCTTTAGAGAGGGGGCTGAAGCTTTCTTT.

The chain uses TRBV10-1 and TRBJ2-1; 11 bases match TRBD2. Germline V CDR1 and CDR2: WNHNN, SYGVQD (reference sequence). V dropped 6 bases and J dropped 0; count of bases not matched to a gene: 10. This CDR3 has 18 amino acids. DNA of the CDR3: TGCGCCAGCAGGTCCGGGATAGCGGGGGGGAGCTCCTACAATGAGCAGTTCTTC. As protein: CASRSGIAGGSSYNEQFF.

The chain combines TRBV7-6 with TRBJ2-3; 10 bases map to TRBD2. Germline loops: CDR1 SGHVS, CDR2 FNYEAQ. With 5 bases clipped from V and 4 bases from J, the junction kept 6 bases outside the gene matches. CDR3 length equals 15 residues. CDR3 nucleotide sequence: TGTGCCAGCAGCCACACGGGACTAGCGTCAGATACGCAGTATTTT. It is translated as CASSHTGLASDTQYF.

The chain employs TRBV4-2 and TRBJ1-2; TRBD1 agrees at 8 bases. This CDR3 has 18 residues. V was pared by 1 base and J by 4 bases, with 14 bases of the junction left unmatched. CDR1 is LGHNA and CDR2 is YNFKEQ in the germline V gene. The CDR3 reads CASSQVRIRGRRSYGYTF. DNA for the CDR3: TGTGCCAGCAGCCAAGTAAGGATCAGGGGGCGCAGGAGCTATGGCTACACCTTC.

This clone was picked up one time. The chain employs TRBV5-5 and TRBJ2-7; TRBD2 matches 7 bases. Trimming removed 2 bases from V and 4 bases from J; junction bases left unmatched: 3. Germline lookup yields CDR1 SGHKS and CDR2 YYEKEE (reference sequence). The CDR3 extends over 13 amino acids. Written as DNA, the CDR3 is TGTGCCAGCAGCTTTGTCGGGGGGTACGAGCAGTACTTC. This encodes CASSFVGGYEQYF.

The chain couples TRBV14 to TRBJ1-1; D gene unclear. V was shortened by 4 bases and J by 1 base, with 10 bases between the two germline ends. The CDR3 contains 14 residues. Germline V CDR1 and CDR2: SGHDN, FVKESK. The CDR3 coding sequence is TGTGCCAGCAGCCCGATTCACAGGAACACTGAAGCTTTCTTT. It specifies CASSPIHRNTEAFF. Variable domain in full (rest from reference TRBV14 and TRBJ1-1): EAGVTQFPSHSVIEKGQTVTLRCDPISGHDNLYWYRRVMGKEIKFLLHFVKESKQDESGMPNNRFLAERTGGTYSTLKVQPAELEDSGVYFCASSPIHRNTEAFFGQGTRLTVV.

The rearrangement uses TRBV11-2 and TRBJ2-1; 9 nucleotides match TRBD2. The CDR3 is made up of 16 amino acids. CDR1 is SGHAT, CDR2 FQNNGV, per germline. J was trimmed by 3 bases and V by 5 bases; bases with no gene match: 8. CDR3 protein: CASSPNSGRHYNEQFF. The CDR3, as DNA: TGTGCCAGCAGCCCCAATAGCGGGAGACACTACAATGAGCAGTTCTTC. Variable domain in full (rest from reference TRBV11-2 and TRBJ2-1): EAGVAQSPRYKIIEKRQSVAFWCNPISGHATLYWYQQILGQGPKLLIQFQNNGVVDDSQLPKDRFSAERLKGVDSTLKIQPAKLEDSAVYLCASSPNSGRHYNEQFFGPGTRLTVL.

The chain employs TRBV7-3 and TRBJ2-7, with a possible D match to TRBD1 (5 bases). This CDR3 comprises 13 residues. Trimming left V 2 bases short and J 6 bases short, with 11 bases between. Per germline, CDR1 SGHTA and CDR2 FQGTGA. The CDR3 spells CASSLAGSGEQYF. The CDR3 DNA reads TGTGCCAGCAGCTTAGCAGGGTCAGGCGAGCAGTACTTC.

The J gene is TRBJ1-2, the V gene TRBV4-3, with 8 nucleotides matching TRBD1. The CDR3 contains 18 residues. Germline V gene sequence: CDR1 LGHNA, CDR2 YSLEER. The V gene end was trimmed by 0 bases and the J gene end by 2 bases; junction bases not matched to a gene: 11. CDR3 DNA sequence: TGCGCCAGCAGCCAAGATCGGTACCCAGGGGGCGGGAACTATGGCTACACCTTC. Translating it yields CASSQDRYPGGGNYGYTF.

In this sample, this clone turned up once. The J gene is TRBJ1-2, the V gene TRBV4-1; D may be TRBD1 (5 bases). The V end was cut by 7 bases, the J end by 8 bases, with 20 bases between. Germline V CDR1 and CDR2: MGHRA, YSYEKL. The CDR3 is 14 residues long. The CDR3 is CASTNGGVGRGYTF. CDR3 in DNA: TGCGCCAGCACCAACGGAGGGGTGGGGAGGGGCTACACCTTC.

The rearrangement uses TRBV13 and TRBJ2-2; possible D gene TRBD2, 6 bases. There are 17 residues in the CDR3. Trimming removed 1 base from V and 0 bases from J, with 12 bases in between. Per germline, CDR1 PRHDT and CDR2 FYEKMQ (reference sequence). As DNA, the CDR3 is TGTGCCAGCAGCTTAGCGGGAGTCCGCTCGAACACCGGGGAGCTGTTTTTT. Its protein product is CASSLAGVRSNTGELFF.

This chain joins TRBV7-9 and TRBJ2-1; D not resolved. The germline V gene encodes CDR1 SEHNR and CDR2 FQNEAQ (reference sequence). This CDR3 spans 13 amino acids. The V end was cut by 6 bases, the J end by 3 bases, with 9 bases between. The chain's CDR3 is CASRFPGYNEQFF. CDR3 DNA sequence: TGTGCCAGCAGGTTCCCAGGCTACAATGAGCAGTTCTTC.

J is TRBJ2-1 and V is TRBV7-9; TRBD2 aligns across 10 bases. Germline lookup yields CDR1 SEHNR and CDR2 FQNEAQ (reference sequence). Losses at the gene ends were 4 bases for V and 7 bases for J; bases not matched to a gene: 10. The CDR3 contains 16 residues. DNA for the CDR3: TGTGCCAGCAGCTCCGAAGGGACTAGCGTCGAAAATGAGCAGTTCTTC. Translation gives CASSSEGTSVENEQFF.

CDR3 region: CASSLAKRGTNEKLFF. DNA of the CDR3: TGTGCCAGCAGCTTAGCAAAGCGGGGAACTAATGAAAAACTGTTTTTT. This chain links TRBV7-2 with TRBJ1-4, with D uncertain. V lost 0 bases and J lost 1, with 9 bases in between. The length of the CDR3 is 16 residues. The germline V gene encodes CDR1 SGHTA and CDR2 FQGNSA.

The gene calls are TRBV18 and TRBJ2-3, with 7 bases that match TRBD1. V dropped 3 bases and J dropped 3; count of bases not matched to a gene: 6. The germline V gene encodes CDR1 KGHSH and CDR2 LQKENI. This CDR3 is built from 15 residues. The CDR3 DNA reads as TGTGCCAGCTCACCGCGAGGGGGCTGGACAGATACGCAGTATTTT. Encoded protein: CASSPRGGWTDTQYF.

The chain combines TRBV6-5 with TRBJ2-3; 7 bases match TRBD2. V trimming: 2 bases; J trimming: 4 bases; junction bases outside the gene matches: 3. The CDR3 is 14 residues long. CDR1 is MNHEY, CDR2 SVGAGI, per germline. This CDR3 reads CASSYRTRSDTQYF. The CDR3 DNA is TGTGCCAGCAGTTACCGGACTAGGTCAGATACGCAGTATTTT.